This T cell receptor (beta chain) was obtained from a study of T-cell reconstitution after alpha-beta-depleted transplantation in children. This clonotype appeared a few times. Its specificity is unknown. Study-level results: By one year post-transplant, T-cell counts and diversity largely arose from T cells that were newly produced. The study reportedly traced alpha-beta T cells about two months after transplant to several hundred expanded graft clones.

Germline-derived CDR1 and CDR2 are MGHRA and YSYEKL. The CDR3 has 14 residues. Trimming removed 1 base at V and 5 bases at J, with 11 bases between. As it was prepared, the TCRbeta library received unique molecular identifiers. A single record per CDR3 protein comes from TCRdb applying MiXCR to the PCR reads. The sample includes some 350,000 distinct CDR3 sequences, roughly 16% of them seen just once. The starting material was PBMCs, mostly from graft donor cells, obtained 360 days after TCRalphabeta/CD19-depleted stem cell transplant. This TCR derives from a male patient between 2 and 10 years old who had a stem cell transplant for acute lymphoblastic leukemia, so the T cells may come from the graft donor. V is TRBV4-1 and J is TRBJ2-5; no clear D gene. CDR3 nucleotide sequence: TGCGCCAGCAGCCAAGTTCACAGTCCGGAGACCCAGTACTTC. This sequence encodes CASSQVHSPETQYF.